These 2 T cell receptor beta chains share one sample of origin, sequenced in a study of T-cell reconstitution after alpha-beta-depleted transplantation in children. Unique molecular identifiers featured in how the TCRbeta library was prepared. In TCRdb, the PCR reads were re-called with MiXCR into one record per CDR3 protein. The sample carries 450,000 to 500,000 distinct CDR3 sequences, around an eighth recorded once. Sequencing used PBMCs from the stem cell graft donor, obtained from the stem cell graft. These receptors originate from a human donor who donated a stem cell graft to a child with combined immunodeficiency.

The CDR3 sequence: CASSSGLQTGELFF. CDR3 nucleotide sequence: TGTGCCAGCAGCTCGGGACTGCAAACCGGGGAGCTGTTTTTT. This rearrangement joins TRBV7-2 to TRBJ2-2, with D possibly being TRBD2 (6 bases). This CDR3 comprises 14 residues. The V and J ends lost 4 bases and 5 bases respectively, with 11 bases between them. Germline loops: CDR1 SGHTA, CDR2 FQGNSA.

This clonotype was seen only a few times. V and J are TRBV20-1 and TRBJ2-3; D remains ambiguous. CDR1 and CDR2 (germline): DFQATT, SNEGSKA (reference sequence). V dropped 2 bases and J dropped 4 bases, with 19 bases sitting between them. The CDR3 covers 16 residues. CDR3 DNA sequence: TGCAGTGCTAGACCTGCGATAGGGCGCCACGCAGATACGCAGTATTTT. This gives the protein CSARPAIGRHADTQYF.